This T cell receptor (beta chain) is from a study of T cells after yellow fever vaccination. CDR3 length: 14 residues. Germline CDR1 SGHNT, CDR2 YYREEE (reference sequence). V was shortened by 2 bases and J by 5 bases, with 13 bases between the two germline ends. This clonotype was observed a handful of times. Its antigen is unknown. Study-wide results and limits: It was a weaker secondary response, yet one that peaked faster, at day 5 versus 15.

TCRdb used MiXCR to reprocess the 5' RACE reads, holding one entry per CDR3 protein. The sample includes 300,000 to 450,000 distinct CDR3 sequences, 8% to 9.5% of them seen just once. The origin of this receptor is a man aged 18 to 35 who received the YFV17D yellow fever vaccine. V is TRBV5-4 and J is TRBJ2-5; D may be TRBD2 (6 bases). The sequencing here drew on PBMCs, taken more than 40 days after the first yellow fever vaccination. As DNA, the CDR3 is TGTGCCAGCAGCTTTATGACTAGTTCGGAGACCCAGTACTTC. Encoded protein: CASSFMTSSETQYF.